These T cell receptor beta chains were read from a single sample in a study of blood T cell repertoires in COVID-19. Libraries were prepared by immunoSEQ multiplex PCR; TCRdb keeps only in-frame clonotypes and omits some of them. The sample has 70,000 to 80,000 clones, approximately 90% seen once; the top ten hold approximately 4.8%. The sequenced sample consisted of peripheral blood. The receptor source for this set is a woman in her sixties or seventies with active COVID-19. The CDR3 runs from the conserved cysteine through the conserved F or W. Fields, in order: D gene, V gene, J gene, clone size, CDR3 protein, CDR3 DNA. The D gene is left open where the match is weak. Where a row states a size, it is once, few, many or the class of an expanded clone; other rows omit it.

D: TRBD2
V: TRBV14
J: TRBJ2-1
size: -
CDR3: CASSPRLAAYNEQFF
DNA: TGTGCCAGCAGCCCCCGACTAGCGGCATACAATGAGCAGTTCTTC

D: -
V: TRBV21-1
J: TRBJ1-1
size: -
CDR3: CASPPRRGLGTEAFF
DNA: TGTGCCAGCCCGCCGAGAAGGGGGCTGGGCACTGAAGCTTTCTTT

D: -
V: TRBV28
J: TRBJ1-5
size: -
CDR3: CASSLPEAGNQPQHF
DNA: TGTGCCAGCAGTTTGCCGGAAGCGGGCAATCAGCCCCAGCATTTT

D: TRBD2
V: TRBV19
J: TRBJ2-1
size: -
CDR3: CASKPDRTGTSVPFF
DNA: TGTGCCAGTAAACCCGATAGGACCGGGACTAGCGTTCCGTTCTTC

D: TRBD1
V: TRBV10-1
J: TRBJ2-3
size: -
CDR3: CASSEYQGAKYTQYF
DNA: TGCGCCAGCAGTGAGTATCAGGGGGCGAAATATACGCAGTATTTT

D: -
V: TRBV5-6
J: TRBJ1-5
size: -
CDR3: CASSSSDSNQPQHF
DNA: TGTGCCAGCAGCTCGTCAGATAGCAATCAGCCCCAGCATTTT

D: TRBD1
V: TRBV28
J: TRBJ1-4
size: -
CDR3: CASRQGFNEKLFF
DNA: TGTGCCAGCAGACAGGGGTTTAATGAAAAACTGTTTTTT

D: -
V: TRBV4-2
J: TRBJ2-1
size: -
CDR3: CASSQDVAGTGSYNEQFF
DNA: TGTGCCAGCAGCCAAGATGTCGCAGGGACTGGCTCCTACAATGAGCAGTTCTTC

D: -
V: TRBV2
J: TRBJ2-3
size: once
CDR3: CASNLRSTDTQYF
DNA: TGTGCCAGCAACTTGCGGAGCACAGATACGCAGTATTTT

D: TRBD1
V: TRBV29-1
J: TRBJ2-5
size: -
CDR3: CSVHSPGQGIQETQYF
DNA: TGCAGCGTCCACTCCCCCGGACAGGGCATCCAAGAGACCCAGTACTTC

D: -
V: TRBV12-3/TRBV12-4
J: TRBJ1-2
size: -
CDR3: CASSLGGAGYTF
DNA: TGTGCCAGCAGTTTGGGGGGGGCTGGCTACACCTTC

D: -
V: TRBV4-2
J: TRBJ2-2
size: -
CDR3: CASSQRWQLNTGELFF
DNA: TGTGCCAGCAGCCAACGATGGCAGTTAAACACCGGGGAGCTGTTTTTT

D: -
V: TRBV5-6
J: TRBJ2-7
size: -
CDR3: CASSLQRYEQYF
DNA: TGTGCCAGCAGCTTGCAACGGTACGAGCAGTACTTC

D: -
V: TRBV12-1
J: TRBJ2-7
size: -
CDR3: CASSLPESGQLRYEQYF
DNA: TGTGCCAGCAGCTTACCGGAGTCGGGACAGCTTCGCTACGAGCAGTACTTC

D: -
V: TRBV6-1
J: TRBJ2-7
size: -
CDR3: CASSENPGSGLYEQYF
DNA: TGTGCCAGCAGCGAAAACCCCGGCAGCGGGTTATACGAGCAGTACTTC

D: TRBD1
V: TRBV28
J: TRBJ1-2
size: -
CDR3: CASNSPWGDRESYGYTF
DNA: TGTGCCAGCAACTCTCCTTGGGGGGACAGGGAATCTTATGGCTACACCTTC

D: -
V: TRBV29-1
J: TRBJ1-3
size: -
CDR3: CSVRRGQSPGNTIYF
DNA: TGCAGCGTTCGAAGGGGCCAGAGCCCTGGAAACACCATATATTTT

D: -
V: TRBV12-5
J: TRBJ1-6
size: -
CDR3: CASAQGDSPLHF
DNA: TGTGCTAGTGCTCAAGGGGATTCACCCCTCCACTTT

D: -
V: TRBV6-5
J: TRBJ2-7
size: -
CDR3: CASSRQGYEQYF
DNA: TGTGCCAGCAGCCGGCAGGGGTACGAGCAGTACTTC

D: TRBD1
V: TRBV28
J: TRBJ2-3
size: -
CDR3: CASSPTGTGTRDTQYF
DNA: TGTGCCAGCAGTCCAACGGGGACAGGGACTCGAGATACGCAGTATTTT

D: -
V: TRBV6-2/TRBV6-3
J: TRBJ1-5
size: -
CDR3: CASSYAFRGGYQPQHF
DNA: TGTGCCAGCAGTTACGCGTTCCGGGGAGGTTATCAGCCCCAGCATTTT

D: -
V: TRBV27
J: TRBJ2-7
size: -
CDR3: CASSLSGTHSSYEQYF
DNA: TGTGCCAGCAGTTTATCTGGGACTCACAGCTCCTACGAGCAGTACTTC

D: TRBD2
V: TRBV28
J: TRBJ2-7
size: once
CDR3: CASSLGGYSRLARRTYEQYF
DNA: TGTGCCAGCAGTTTAGGAGGTTACTCACGACTAGCCCGCAGGACTTACGAGCAGTACTTC

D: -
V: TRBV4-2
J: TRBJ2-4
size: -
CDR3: CASSQAGTLDIQYF
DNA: TGTGCCAGCAGCCAAGCCGGGACACTTGACATTCAGTACTTC

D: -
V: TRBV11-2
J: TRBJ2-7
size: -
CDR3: CASSLDSFEQYF
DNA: TGTGCCAGCAGCTTAGATAGTTTCGAGCAGTACTTC

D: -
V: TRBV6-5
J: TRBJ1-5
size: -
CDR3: CASSYRRNQPQHF
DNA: TGTGCCAGCAGTTATAGGAGGAATCAGCCCCAGCATTTT

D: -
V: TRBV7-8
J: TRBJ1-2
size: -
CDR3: CASSLGAGSDGYTF
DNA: TGTGCCAGCAGCTTAGGGGCAGGGTCCGATGGCTACACCTTC